The 8 T cell receptor beta chains below were found in one sample sequenced in a study of TIL therapy for anti-PD-1-resistant metastatic lung cancer. The libraries were made with immunoSEQ v3. Method: immunoSEQ multiplex PCR; TCRdb's copy keeps in-frame clones and lacks some. The top ten hold roughly 6% of the sample, which has 50,000 or so clones, 60% to 85% seen once. Time point noted: pre-treatment sample, taken before nivolumab and TIL therapy. Most excised metastases sampled were pleural nodules or supraclavicular lymph nodes. Sample: tumor tissue, taken at baseline. Source of these receptors: a person aged 25-79 years with non-small cell lung cancer.

The V call is TRBV11-3, the J call TRBJ2-1; D is uncertain. The CDR3 extends over 12 amino acids. Germline V lookup: CDR1 SGHNT, CDR2 YENEEA. Trimming pared 1 base from V and 5 bases from J, leaving 3 bases between. The CDR3 spells CASSLVHNEQFF. The DNA of the CDR3 is TGTGCCAGCAGCTTAGTCCACAATGAGCAGTTCTTC. Together with reference TRBV11-3 and TRBJ2-1, the CDR3 gives the full variable domain: EAGVVQSPRYKIIEKKQPVAFWCNPISGHNTLYWYLQNLGQGPELLIRYENEEAVDDSQLPKDRFSAERLKGVDSTLKIQPAELGDSAVYLCASSLVHNEQFFGPGTRLTVL.

The chain employs TRBV5-1 and TRBJ2-7; D is tentatively TRBD1 or TRBD2 (5 bases each). Trimming stripped 2 bases from V and 6 bases from J, with 21 bases between. From germline, CDR1 is SGHRS and CDR2 YFSETQ. This CDR3 spans 16 amino acids. The CDR3 bases are TGCGCCAGCAGCTTATTAACTGGGACCGTCCTTCCCGAGCAGTACTTC. It yields the protein CASSLLTGTVLPEQYF.

This rearrangement joins TRBV4-3 to TRBJ2-1, with 10 bases identical to TRBD2. Per germline, CDR1 LGHNA and CDR2 YSLEER. This CDR3 is built from 20 residues. Losses at the gene ends were 0 bases for V and 7 bases for J; bases not matched to a gene: 18. For the CDR3, the DNA is TGCGCCAGCAGCCAAGATCTGAAACTAGCGGGATTGGTTCAGGAGAATGAGCAGTTCTTC. Amino acids: CASSQDLKLAGLVQENEQFF.

This chain uses TRBV4-3 with TRBJ1-2; no clear D. This CDR3 spans 16 amino acids. Per germline, CDR1 LGHNA and CDR2 YSLEER. Trimming cost V 1 base and J 4 bases, with 16 bases left between them. In nucleotides, the CDR3 is TGCGCCAGCAGCCAAGGGCATGGCCCGGCAATCTATGGCTACACCTTC. As protein: CASSQGHGPAIYGYTF.

V is TRBV10-1 and J is TRBJ2-3, with D maybe TRBD1 (6 bases). Germline V gene sequence: CDR1 WNHNN, CDR2 SYGVQD (reference sequence). This CDR3 comprises 16 residues. V dropped 3 bases and J dropped 2 bases, with 15 bases sitting between them. This CDR3 is CASSDPGTPTTDTQYF. The CDR3 nucleotides are TGCGCCAGCAGTGATCCCGGGACACCGACCACAGATACGCAGTATTTT.

This clone appeared a single time. The gene calls are TRBV19 and TRBJ1-2, with 9 bases identical to TRBD1. In germline, CDR1 is LNHDA, CDR2 SQIVND (reference sequence). The ends lost 3 bases at V and 4 bases at J; junction bases unmatched: 3. The CDR3 covers 14 residues. The CDR3 sequence: CASSIGQGTYGYTF. In DNA, the CDR3 is TGTGCCAGTAGTATCGGACAGGGGACCTATGGCTACACCTTC.

Judged by abundance, this clone is medium-sized. The rearrangement links TRBV28 to TRBJ1-2; perhaps TRBD1 as D (6 bases). Germline CDR1 MDHEN, CDR2 SYDVKM. Trimming pared 2 bases from V and 6 bases from J, leaving 10 bases between. The CDR3 is 13 amino acids. The DNA for the CDR3 is TGTGCCAGCAGTTTACGGGGGCTGAATGGCTACACCTTC. It codes for CASSLRGLNGYTF.

This sequence joins TRBV5-1 and TRBJ2-3, with D perhaps assigned TRBD1 or TRBD2 (5 bases each). From germline, CDR1 is SGHRS and CDR2 YFSETQ. The ends were cut back, 1 base at V and 4 bases at J, with 10 bases in the middle. The CDR3 is 14 residues long. The CDR3 region is CASSLTRGPDTQYF. The CDR3, as DNA: TGCGCCAGCAGCTTGACGAGGGGCCCAGATACGCAGTATTTT.